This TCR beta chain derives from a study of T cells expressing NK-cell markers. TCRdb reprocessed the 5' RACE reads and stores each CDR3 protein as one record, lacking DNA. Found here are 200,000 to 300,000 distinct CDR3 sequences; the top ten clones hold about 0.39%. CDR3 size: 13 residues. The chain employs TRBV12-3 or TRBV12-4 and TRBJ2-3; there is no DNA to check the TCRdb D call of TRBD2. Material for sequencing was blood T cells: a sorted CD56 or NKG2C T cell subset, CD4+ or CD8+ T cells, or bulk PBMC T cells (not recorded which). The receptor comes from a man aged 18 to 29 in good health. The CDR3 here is CASDQRGSDTQYF.